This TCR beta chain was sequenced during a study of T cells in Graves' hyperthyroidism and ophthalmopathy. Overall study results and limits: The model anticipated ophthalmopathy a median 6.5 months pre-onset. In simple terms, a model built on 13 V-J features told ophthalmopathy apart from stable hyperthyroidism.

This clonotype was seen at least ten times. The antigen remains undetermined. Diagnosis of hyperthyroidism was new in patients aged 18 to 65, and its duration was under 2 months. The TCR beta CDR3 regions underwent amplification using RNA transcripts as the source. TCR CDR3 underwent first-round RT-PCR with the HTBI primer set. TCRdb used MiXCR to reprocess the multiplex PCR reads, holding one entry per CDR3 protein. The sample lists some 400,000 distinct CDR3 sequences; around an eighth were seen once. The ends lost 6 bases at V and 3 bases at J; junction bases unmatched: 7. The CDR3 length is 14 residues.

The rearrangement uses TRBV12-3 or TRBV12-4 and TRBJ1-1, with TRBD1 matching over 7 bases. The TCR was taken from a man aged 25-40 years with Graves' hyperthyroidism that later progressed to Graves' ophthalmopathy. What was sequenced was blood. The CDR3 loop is CASRRSGGDTEAFF. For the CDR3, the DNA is TGTGCCAGCAGGCGATCAGGGGGGGACACTGAAGCTTTCTTT.